These T cell receptor beta chains were read from a single sample in a study of cytomegalovirus exposure and HLA in healthy donors. Profiling relied on immunoSEQ multiplex PCR, and the TCRdb table lists in-frame clones only, not all of them. This sample carries 76,000 or so clones, around three quarters of them seen once, and the ten largest clones take approximately 2.4%. Input material: PBMCs. These receptors were obtained from a man aged 25 to 40 in good health and CMV-seronegative. The CDR3 runs from the conserved cysteine through the conserved F or W. The order of the fields is V gene, J gene, clone size, CDR3 length, D gene, CDR3 protein, CDR3 DNA. The D gene is left open where the match is weak. Size values are once, few and many counts, or a class for expanded clones, and some rows have none.

TRBV14	TRBJ1-6	once	17	TRBD1	CASSHRTGADFNSPLHF	TGTGCCAGCAGCCATCGGACAGGGGCCGACTTTAATTCACCCCTCCACTTT
TRBV5-6	TRBJ2-2	NA	13	TRBD2	CASRGANTGELFF	TGTGCCAGCCGGGGGGCGAACACCGGGGAGCTGTTTTTT
TRBV5-5	TRBJ1-5	NA	15	NA	CASSLDPGSNQPQHF	TGTGCCAGCAGCTTGGACCCAGGGTCCAATCAGCCCCAGCATTTT
TRBV30	TRBJ2-1	NA	15	TRBD1	CAWSGTGGTYNEQFF	TGTGCCTGGAGTGGGACAGGGGGGACCTACAATGAGCAGTTCTTC
TRBV11-3	TRBJ2-1	NA	15	TRBD2	CASSSGLAGGDEQFF	TGTGCCAGCAGCTCTGGACTAGCGGGAGGGGATGAGCAGTTCTTC
TRBV9	TRBJ2-7	NA	15	NA	CASSVNQGSMYEQYF	TGTGCCAGCAGCGTAAATCAGGGTTCGATGTACGAGCAGTACTTC
TRBV6-6	TRBJ1-2	few	14	NA	CASGSHDRFYGYTF	TGTGCCAGCGGATCCCACGACAGATTCTATGGCTACACCTTC
TRBV7-2	TRBJ1-1	few	13	TRBD1	CASSLRGRTEAFF	TGTGCCAGCAGCTTAAGGGGGCGGACTGAAGCTTTCTTT
TRBV11-3	TRBJ1-1	NA	14	NA	CASSLSGSNTEAFF	TGTGCCAGCAGCTTAAGTGGCTCAAACACTGAAGCTTTCTTT
TRBV6-5	TRBJ2-5	NA	14	TRBD2	CASSQTSGGETQYF	TGTGCCAGCAGTCAAACTAGCGGGGGGGAGACCCAGTACTTC
TRBV4-3	TRBJ2-7	NA	13	TRBD1	CASSQETGVEQYF	TGCGCCAGCAGCCAGGAGACAGGGGTCGAGCAGTACTTC
TRBV7-2	TRBJ2-3	NA	18	NA	CASSLGVPEGQSLGTQYF	TGTGCCAGCAGCTTAGGGGTACCGGAGGGACAGAGTTTAGGTACGCAGTATTTT
TRBV5-1	TRBJ2-1	once	16	TRBD2	CASSLGGTSVYNEQFF	TGCGCCAGCAGCTTGGGGGGGACTAGCGTCTACAATGAGCAGTTCTTC
TRBV6-5	TRBJ1-2	NA	13	NA	CASSYSEYYGYTF	TGTGCCAGCAGTTACTCGGAGTACTATGGCTACACCTTC
TRBV6-1	TRBJ1-5	NA	17	NA	CASSQARGDVSNQPQHF	TGTGCCAGCAGTCAAGCTCGGGGGGATGTTAGCAATCAGCCCCAGCATTTT
TRBV19	TRBJ2-2	NA	17	NA	CASSIGAGTEYTGELFF	TGTGCCAGTAGTATTGGGGCGGGGACAGAATACACCGGGGAGCTGTTTTTT
TRBV5-1	TRBJ2-1	NA	13	TRBD2	CASSPSGIGEQFF	TGCGCCAGCAGCCCTAGCGGGATTGGTGAGCAGTTCTTC